Listed here are 4 T cell receptor beta chains from one sample, sequenced in a study of post-analysis software for immune sequencing data. Study-wide results and limits: Patients had higher frequencies than controls of about 5 TRBV segments, including TRBV5-6, TRBV5-1 and TRBV20-1.

Their target antigens are unknown. The TCR beta cDNA libraries carried unique molecular identifiers. TCRdb independently ran MiXCR on the PCR reads; one entry per CDR3 protein. The data contain 350,000 to 500,000 distinct CDR3 sequences, approximately 42% of them seen just once; the ten biggest clones take up about 7.6%. The source material was blood. All receptors derive from a girl aged 2-10 years with multiple sclerosis.

This clonotype was seen only a few times. The chain carries TRBV10-3 and TRBJ2-3; 13 nucleotides align to TRBD2. Trimming cost V 11 bases and J 7 bases; bases outside gene matches: 15. CDR3 length equals 16 residues. Per germline, CDR1 ENHRY and CDR2 SYGVKD. The CDR3 sequence is CAVAGVTSGGDHTQYF. The CDR3 nucleotides read TGTGCCGTGGCGGGCGTTACTAGCGGGGGGGATCATACGCAGTATTTT.

This chain uses TRBV25-1 with TRBJ2-3; TRBD1 or TRBD2 may be the D gene (5 bases each). With 7 bases removed from V and 0 bases from J, the gap between germline ends came to 14 bases. This CDR3 spans 15 amino acids. Germline loops: CDR1 MGHDK, CDR2 SYGVNS. CDR3 residues: CASTPGWGSTDTQYF. The CDR3 DNA sequence: TGTGCCAGCACCCCCGGGTGGGGGAGCACAGATACGCAGTATTTT. Full variable domain (missing parts from reference TRBV25-1 and TRBJ2-3): EADIYQTPRYLVIGTGKKITLECSQTMGHDKMYWYQQDPGMELHLIHYSYGVNSTEKGDLSSESTVSRIRTEHFPLTLESARPSHTSQYLCASTPGWGSTDTQYFGPGTRLTVL.

This rearrangement joins TRBV29-1 to TRBJ1-2; tentatively, D is TRBD1 (5 bases). Germline CDR1 and CDR2: SQVTM and ANQGSEA. CDR3 length: 15 residues. V was clipped by 6 bases and J by 8 bases, with 25 bases between them. CDR3 sequence (DNA): TGCAGCGTCGAAAGCCTTGACAGCGTACCGTCCGGCTACACCTTC. This encodes CSVESLDSVPSGYTF.

This clonotype was picked up a small number of times. V and J are TRBV7-3 and TRBJ2-1; D is possibly TRBD2 (7 bases). Germline CDR1 reads SGHTA; CDR2 reads FQGTGA. Trimming took off 2 bases at V and 2 bases at J, with 10 bases between the two ends. CDR3 size: 15 residues. The CDR3 DNA follows: TGTGCCAGCAGCTTACGGCGGGGGCCCTACAATGAGCAGTTCTTC. Its translation is CASSLRRGPYNEQFF.